This T cell receptor beta chain was identified in a study of beta chain features in type 1 diabetes. Study in general: Examined across all samples were almost 110 million sorted cells.

CDR1 and CDR2 (germline): GTSNPN, SVGIG (reference sequence). CDR3 size: 13 residues. J gave up 2 bases and V 3 bases, and 4 bases lay outside the gene matches. In the case of this clone: Its antigen is unidentified.

General study findings and limits: Significant though moderate, a shortening of TCRB CDR3s appeared in all four CD4+ subsets of Type 1 diabetes patients. No resolution was reached here on whether HLA type influences TCRB rearrangement. Type 1 diabetes patients had VDJ junctions that carried fewer insertions and more deletions.

The whole isolated RNA underwent reverse transcription, so sequencing captured expressed TCRB transcripts. Profiling relied on immunoSEQ multiplex PCR, and the TCRdb table lists in-frame clones only, not all of them. Among approximately 380,000 clones listed, about 16% were seen once. V is TRBV30 and J is TRBJ2-7; 7 bases fit TRBD1. Material: naive CD4+ T cells from blood. The TCR sequence derives from a woman aged 18-29 years in good health. The CDR3 DNA follows: TGTGCCTGGAGATGGGACAGTCCCTACGAGCAGTACTTC. This codes for CAWRWDSPYEQYF.